This T cell receptor beta chain was sequenced in a study of blood T cell repertoires in COVID-19. There are 12 residues in the CDR3. With V trimmed by 4 bases and J by 6 bases, 2 bases remained unmatched. Germline V gene data show CDR1 as SGHDT and CDR2 as YYEEEE. Profiling relied on immunoSEQ multiplex PCR, and the TCRdb table lists in-frame clones only, not all of them. The sample holds 110,000 to 150,000 clones; approximately 90% are singletons and the top ten take about 10%. This clone was seen a single time. The chain has TRBV5-6 and TRBJ1-2; the match to TRBD1 covers 8 bases. The TCR was taken from a woman of 80 years or more with acute or convalescent COVID-19. Sequencing was carried out using peripheral blood. The CDR3 region is CASSRGQDGYTF. DNA of the CDR3: TGTGCCAGCAGCAGGGGACAGGATGGCTACACCTTC.